This T cell receptor beta chain was profiled in a study of cytomegalovirus exposure and HLA in healthy donors. Remarks on this clone: Its antigen remains unidentified.

CDR3 length equals 16 residues. The germline gives CDR1 LNHDA, CDR2 SQIVND (reference sequence). The J segment lost 2 bases and the V segment lost 5 bases, leaving 9 bases of the junction unmatched. 60 Vbeta and 13 Jbeta primers were used in PCR. Here immunoSEQ multiplex PCR was the method, and the copy in TCRdb shows in-frame clones only, minus some. The sample includes around 150,000 clones, about 64% of them seen just once. Study-wide points: Presence/absence results assume similar sequencing depth per donor, which may not hold. CMV antigen specificity of three CMV-associated chains was confirmed in vitro. In a later analysis, a missense DCLRE1C variant was linked to TCR beta V- and J-gene trimming.

The TCR sequence derives from a man in his fifties or sixties in good health and CMV-seronegative. The sample comprised PBMCs. The rearrangement uses TRBV19 and TRBJ1-1, with TRBD1 matching 9 bases. The CDR3 DNA follows: TGTGCCAGTAGTCTTCCGGGACAGGGTGGTAACACTGAAGCTTTCTTT. Translation: CASSLPGQGGNTEAFF.